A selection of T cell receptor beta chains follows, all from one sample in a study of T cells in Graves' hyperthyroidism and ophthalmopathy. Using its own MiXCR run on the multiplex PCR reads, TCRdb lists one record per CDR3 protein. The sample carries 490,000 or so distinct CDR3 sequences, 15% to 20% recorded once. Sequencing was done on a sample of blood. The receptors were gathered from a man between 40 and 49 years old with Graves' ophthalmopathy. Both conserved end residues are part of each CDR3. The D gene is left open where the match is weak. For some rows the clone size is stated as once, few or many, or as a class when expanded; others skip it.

CASWGGSGSPLHF TGTGCCAGCTGGGGGGGGTCTGGGTCACCCCTCCACTTT few TRBJ1-6 TRBV28 -
CASSRLANNPRSGANVLTF TGTGCCAGTAGTCGGCTAGCGAACAACCCACGCTCTGGGGCCAACGTCCTGACTTTC few TRBJ2-6 TRBV19 -
CASSLKLAGVTDTQYF TGTGCCAGCAGCTTAAAGCTAGCGGGGGTCACAGATACGCAGTATTTT - TRBJ2-3 TRBV7-6 TRBD2
CASSPRDGGTAYEQYF TGTGCCAGCAGCCCCCGAGATGGGGGAACTGCCTACGAGCAGTACTTC few TRBJ2-7 TRBV7-9 -
CASSYSREAFF TGTGCCAGCAGTTACTCACGGGAAGCTTTCTTT many TRBJ1-1 TRBV6-6 -
CASSQVQGHTEAFF TGCGCCAGCAGCCAAGTGCAGGGGCACACTGAAGCTTTCTTT few TRBJ1-1 TRBV4-3 -
CASNGLAGGISYEQYF TGTGCCAGCAACGGACTAGCGGGGGGGATCTCCTACGAGCAGTACTTC - TRBJ2-7 TRBV2 TRBD2
CAWGAGGTSYEQYF TGTGCCTGGGGAGCCGGAGGCACCTCCTACGAGCAGTACTTC - TRBJ2-7 TRBV30 -
CASSENPGDYGYTF TGTGCCAGCAGTGAAAACCCAGGGGACTATGGCTACACCTTC - TRBJ1-2 TRBV6-1 -
CATSRGGTGYNEQFF TGTGCCACCAGCAGAGGAGGGACAGGGTACAATGAGCAGTTCTTC - TRBJ2-1 TRBV15 TRBD1
CASSSLSGPEFGNQPQHF TGTGCCAGCAGTTCCCTCTCCGGGCCCGAGTTCGGCAATCAGCCCCAGCATTTT few TRBJ1-5 TRBV28 -
CASSAYGTGLYEQYF TGTGCCAGCAGCGCGTACGGGACAGGGCTCTACGAGCAGTACTTC many TRBJ2-7 TRBV9 TRBD1
CASSPRIQGRQETQYF TGTGCCAGCTCACCAAGGATACAGGGCCGGCAAGAGACCCAGTACTTC - TRBJ2-5 TRBV18 -
CASSPRDSQWDTQYF TGCGCCAGCAGCCCCCGGGACTCACAATGGGATACGCAGTATTTT - TRBJ2-3 TRBV5-1 -
CASSVAGSGNTIYF TGTGCCAGCAGCGTAGCAGGGAGCGGAAACACCATATATTTT - TRBJ1-3 TRBV9 -
CASSSSGSLSEQYF TGTGCCAGCTCCTCGAGCGGGAGTCTGAGCGAGCAGTACTTC many TRBJ2-7 TRBV6-2/TRBV6-3 TRBD2
CASSLLPRVAGSNTGELFF TGTGCCAGCTCACTCCTGCCCCGGGTAGCCGGGTCGAACACCGGGGAGCTGTTTTTT - TRBJ2-2 TRBV18 -
CATGGELFF TGTGCCACTGGCGGGGAGCTGTTTTTT few TRBJ2-2 TRBV12-3/TRBV12-4 -
CASPPGTANYGYTF TGTGCCTCCCCCCCGGGGACAGCTAACTATGGCTACACCTTC many TRBJ1-2 TRBV30 TRBD1
CASSLAQGQGNEQYF TGTGCCAGCAGCTTAGCGCAAGGACAGGGAAACGAGCAGTACTTC many TRBJ2-7 TRBV7-9 TRBD1
CATSILGGAYNEQFF TGTGCCACCAGCATCTTGGGGGGGGCCTACAATGAGCAGTTCTTC - TRBJ2-1 TRBV15 TRBD2
CASRPGTGGFWGYTF TGTGCCAGCAGACCCGGGACAGGGGGTTTTTGGGGCTACACCTTC - TRBJ1-2 TRBV27 TRBD1
CASSFRGPGEQYF TGTGCCAGCAGCTTTCGCGGACCCGGGGAGCAGTACTTC few TRBJ2-7 TRBV7-6 -
CASSRLAWETQYF TGTGCCAGCAGTCGCCTAGCATGGGAGACCCAGTACTTC many TRBJ2-5 TRBV27 -
CASSPRDRVGKNIQYF TGTGCCAGCAGCCCCCGGGACCGCGTGGGGAAAAACATTCAGTACTTC few TRBJ2-4 TRBV7-8 -
CASNPLGGTYEQYF TGTGCCAGCAACCCTCTCGGGGGTACTTACGAGCAGTACTTC many TRBJ2-7 TRBV6-1 -
CASSYSRGLAENEQFF TGTGCCAGCAGTTACTCCAGAGGCCTAGCGGAAAATGAGCAGTTCTTC few TRBJ2-1 TRBV6-5 TRBD2
CSAGGNTEAFF TGCAGTGCGGGGGGTAACACTGAAGCTTTCTTT many TRBJ1-1 TRBV20-1 -
CASREDREGYTF TGTGCCAGCAGAGAAGACAGGGAAGGCTACACCTTC many TRBJ1-2 TRBV12-3/TRBV12-4 TRBD1
CASSPGTGMGEQYF TGTGCCAGCTCACCGGGGACAGGGATGGGCGAGCAGTACTTC - TRBJ2-7 TRBV18 TRBD1
CASSLPGGPYTGELFF TGCGCCAGCAGCTTGCCGGGAGGGCCTTACACCGGGGAGCTGTTTTTT many TRBJ2-2 TRBV5-1 TRBD2
CASSLEGASGGRNEQFF TGTGCCAGCAGCTTAGAGGGCGCTAGCGGGGGGCGGAATGAGCAGTTCTTC - TRBJ2-1 TRBV11-2 TRBD2
CASSYTPTGWNTEALF TGTGCCAGCAGTTACACCCCAACAGGGTGGAACACTGAAGCTCTCTTT - TRBJ1-1 TRBV6-5 -
CASSLIQGLGYTF TGTGCCAGCAGTTTAATCCAGGGCCTGGGCTACACCTTC few TRBJ1-2 TRBV12-3/TRBV12-4 -
CASGEGGALPYEQYF TGTGCCAGCGGAGAGGGCGGAGCCCTCCCCTACGAGCAGTACTTC many TRBJ2-7 TRBV7-2 -
CASAGVRDSPLHF TGTGCCAGCGCAGGGGTCCGAGATTCACCCCTCCACTTT - TRBJ1-6 TRBV6-1 -
CSARDWGRPSGRARNEQFF TGCAGTGCTAGAGATTGGGGTAGGCCTAGCGGGAGGGCGCGAAATGAGCAGTTCTTC - TRBJ2-1 TRBV20-1 TRBD2
CASTWGLYNEQFF TGTGCCAGTACATGGGGACTGTACAATGAGCAGTTCTTC few TRBJ2-1 TRBV19 -
CAWFSSGNTIYF TGTGCCTGGTTCAGCTCTGGAAACACCATATATTTT - TRBJ1-3 TRBV30 -
CASAPGTRSYEQYF TGTGCCAGCGCACCAGGTACTAGATCCTACGAGCAGTACTTC - TRBJ2-7 TRBV18 -
CASREGNAFF TGTGCCAGCAGAGAGGGGAACGCTTTCTTT many TRBJ1-1 TRBV28 -
CASSPKYGEAQPQHF TGTGCCAGCTCACCTAAGTACGGAGAGGCTCAGCCCCAGCATTTT many TRBJ1-5 TRBV18 -
CSVGGIATGELFF TGCAGCGTTGGTGGGATAGCCACCGGGGAGCTGTTTTTT - TRBJ2-2 TRBV29-1 -
CASSLLGGRLADTQYF TGCGCCAGCAGCCTCCTGGGCGGGAGATTAGCAGATACGCAGTATTTT - TRBJ2-3 TRBV4-3 TRBD2
CASSSHLQDFYGYTF TGCGCCAGCAGCTCTCACCTTCAGGATTTCTATGGCTACACCTTC - TRBJ1-2 TRBV4-1 -
CSARDRRSGGETQYF TGCAGTGCTAGAGATCGTCGTAGCGGCGGGGAGACCCAGTACTTC few TRBJ2-5 TRBV20-1 -
CAIRGPPGDPEFF TGTGCCATCAGGGGCCCTCCTGGCGACCCCGAGTTCTTC - TRBJ2-1 TRBV10-3 -
CSAPPGLALGVKNIQYF TGCAGTGCTCCACCGGGACTAGCCCTCGGGGTCAAAAACATTCAGTACTTC - TRBJ2-4 TRBV20-1 TRBD2
CSASAGTGEVNEQFF TGCAGTGCCTCTGCCGGGACAGGGGAGGTCAATGAGCAGTTCTTC - TRBJ2-1 TRBV20-1 TRBD1
CASSLKDRAYTDTQYF TGTGCCAGCAGCTTAAAGGACAGGGCATACACAGATACGCAGTATTTT - TRBJ2-3 TRBV7-6 TRBD1
CASSENGLAGGPQGEQYF TGTGCCAGCAGTGAAAACGGACTAGCGGGGGGTCCACAGGGAGAGCAGTACTTC few TRBJ2-7 TRBV6-1 TRBD2
CASSLGHASGANVLTF TGCGCCAGCAGCTTGGGACACGCCTCTGGGGCCAACGTCCTGACTTTC - TRBJ2-6 TRBV5-1 -
CASRGRLAGLSYNEQFF TGTGCCAGCAGGGGCCGGTTAGCGGGACTCTCCTACAATGAGCAGTTCTTC few TRBJ2-1 TRBV2 TRBD2
CATGTFGTKNIQYF TGTGCCACCGGAACCTTTGGTACCAAAAACATTCAGTACTTC - TRBJ2-4 TRBV6-1 -
CASRSEGGVCDTQYF TGTGCCAGCCGATCCGAGGGGGGAGTTTGTGATACGCAGTATTTT few TRBJ2-3 TRBV6-7 -